The source of this T cell receptor beta chain is a study of T cells after yellow fever vaccination. Study results and caveats: Some clonotypes were seen in both the CD4 and the CD8 compartments. These made up a small share and likely arose from convergent recombination.

TCRdb re-derived calls from the 5' RACE reads in MiXCR, one entry per CDR3 protein. This sample carries 350,000 to 550,000 distinct CDR3 sequences, roughly a sixth of them seen once, and the ten largest clones take 15% to 20%. About this clonotype itself: Its antigen remains unidentified.

Trimming shortened V by 4 bases and J by 0 bases, and 10 bases separated the two germline ends. Per germline, CDR1 MNHEY and CDR2 SVGAGI. The CDR3 is 15 residues long. The source is a man aged 18 to 30 who received the YFV17D yellow fever vaccine. J is TRBJ2-1 and V is TRBV6-5; D perhaps matches TRBD2 (5 bases). The sequences come from PBMCs, collected before the yellow fever booster vaccination. This CDR3 is CASSWTGSSYNEQFF. The CDR3 nucleotides are TGTGCCAGCAGTTGGACGGGGAGCTCCTACAATGAGCAGTTCTTC.